This record looks at one T cell receptor beta chain sequence and its context. Its cognate antigen is unknown. In the original workflow: In papillary thyroid cancer, a distant-metastasis classifier was built using CDR3 differences across clinicopathological groups. Using MiXCR, TCRdb re-called clones from the PCR reads. The V and J calls here are based on TCRdb, not the publication. This sample yields about 53,000 clones, of which 20% to 25% are seen a single time; 4% to 5% belongs to the top ten. V shed 5 bases and J 11 bases; nucleotides not matched to a gene: 14. There are 15 residues in the CDR3. CDR1 is SGHTA and CDR2 is FQGTGA in the germline V gene. These data belong to a study of metastatic and nonmetastatic thyroid tumors. Looking at the study overall: From malignant and benign thyroid patients, repertoires in blood and in tumor or nodule tissue were compared.

General study findings and limits: TCR beta diversity was reportedly significantly higher in malignant thyroid tumors than benign nodules, in blood and tumor.

No patient had received any treatment before thyroid surgery. This chain joins TRBV7-3 and TRBJ2-5; 10 bases match TRBD2. Specimen: blood. This sequence originates from a female donor with papillary thyroid cancer or a benign thyroid nodule (not recorded which). Some clones in this sample may be carry-over from other donors' samples. The CDR3 DNA reads as TGTGCCAGCAGCAAGACTAGCGGGTGGCAAGAGAAACAGTACTTC. Translating it yields CASSKTSGWQEKQYF. The full variable domain, completed using reference TRBV7-3 and TRBJ2-5, is GAGVSQTPSNKVTEKGKYVELRCDPISGHTALYWYRQSLGQGPEFLIYFQGTGAADDSGLPNDRFFAVRPEGSVSTLKIQRTERGDSAVYLCASSKTSGWQEKQYFGPGTRLLVL.